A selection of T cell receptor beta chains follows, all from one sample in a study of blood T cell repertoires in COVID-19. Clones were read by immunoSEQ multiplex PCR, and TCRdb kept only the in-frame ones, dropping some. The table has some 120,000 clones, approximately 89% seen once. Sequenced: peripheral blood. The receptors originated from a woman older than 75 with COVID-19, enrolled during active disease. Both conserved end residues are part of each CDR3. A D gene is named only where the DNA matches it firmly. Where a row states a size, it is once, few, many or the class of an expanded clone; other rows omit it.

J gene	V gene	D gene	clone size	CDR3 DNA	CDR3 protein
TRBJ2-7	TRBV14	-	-	TGTGCCAGCAGCCAAGACTCTAGTAGGTACGAGCAGTACTTC	CASSQDSSRYEQYF
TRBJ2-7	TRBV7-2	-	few	TGTGCCAGCAGCTTAAGACGGGGAGGCGAGCAGTACTTC	CASSLRRGGEQYF
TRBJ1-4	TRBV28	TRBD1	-	TGTGCCAGCAGTCTTCAACAGGGGAGGCGAAATGAAAAACTGTTTTTT	CASSLQQGRRNEKLFF
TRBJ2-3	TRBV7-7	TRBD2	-	TGTGCTAGCAGCCTGGGACTAGCGGGAGCGGCAGATACGCAGTATTTT	CASSLGLAGAADTQYF
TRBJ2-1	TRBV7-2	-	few	TGTGCCAGCAGCTTAAACGGAGATAAGTACAATGAGCAGTTCTTC	CASSLNGDKYNEQFF
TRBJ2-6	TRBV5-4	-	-	TGTGCCAGCAGGCCGAGCATAAGCTCTGGGGCCAACGTCCTGACTTTC	CASRPSISSGANVLTF
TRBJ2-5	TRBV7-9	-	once	TGTGCCAGCAGCCCCAAGGCAGGAGGGCGGCAAGGAGAGACCCAGTACTTC	CASSPKAGGRQGETQYF
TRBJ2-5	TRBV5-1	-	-	TGCGCCAGCTCCCCCACTAGCCAGGAGACCCAGTACTTC	CASSPTSQETQYF
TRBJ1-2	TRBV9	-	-	TGTGCCAGCAGCGCTGGGACGGGGGATGGCTACACCTTC	CASSAGTGDGYTF
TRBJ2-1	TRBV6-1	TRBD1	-	TGTGCCAGCAGTGAACCGACAGGGTTCGCTGAGCAGTTCTTC	CASSEPTGFAEQFF
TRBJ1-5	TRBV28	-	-	TGTGCCAGCAGTCCTCTTCGTCCCAATCAGCCCCAGCATTTT	CASSPLRPNQPQHF
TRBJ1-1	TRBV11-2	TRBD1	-	TGTGCCAGCAGCTTAGATTGGTCAGGGGGGACTGAAGCTTTCTTT	CASSLDWSGGTEAFF
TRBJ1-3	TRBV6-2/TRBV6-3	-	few	TGTGCCAGCAGTTTTGGACAGCACTCTGGAAACACCATATATTTT	CASSFGQHSGNTIYF
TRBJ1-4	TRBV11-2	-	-	TGTGCCAGCAGCGTAGGCATCTATGGGAGTGAAAAACTGTTTTTT	CASSVGIYGSEKLFF
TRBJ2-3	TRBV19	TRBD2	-	TGTGCCAGTAGTATAGGGGCGGGAGCGGCAGATACGCAGTATTTT	CASSIGAGAADTQYF
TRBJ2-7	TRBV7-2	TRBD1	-	TGTGCCAGCAGCTTAGGGCCGGGACAGGGGGTCGACGAGCAGTACTTC	CASSLGPGQGVDEQYF
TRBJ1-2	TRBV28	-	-	TGTGCCAGCAGTTTCCCTCCGGCGGGCTATGGCTACACCTTC	CASSFPPAGYGYTF
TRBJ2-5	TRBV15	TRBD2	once	TGTGCCACCAGCAGAGATGTGGGAGGGGCTGAGACCCAGTACTTC	CATSRDVGGAETQYF
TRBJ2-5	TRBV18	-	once	TGTGCCAGCTCCCTGAGGGGGACCCAAGAGACCCAGTACTTC	CASSLRGTQETQYF
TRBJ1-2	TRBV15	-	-	TGTGCCACCAGCGAATCCCGGGACTCTCCCGCCGCCTTC	CATSESRDSPAAF
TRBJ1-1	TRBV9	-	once	TGTGCCAGCAGCGCCGACAGTACTGAAGCTTTCTTT	CASSADSTEAFF
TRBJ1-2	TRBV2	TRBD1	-	TGTGCCAGCACGGGGGACAGGGGGAATGGCTACACCTTC	CASTGDRGNGYTF
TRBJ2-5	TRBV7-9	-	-	TGTGCCAGCAGCTTGCCGACCCAGGGGTTTCGGCAAGAGACCCAGTACTTC	CASSLPTQGFRQETQYF
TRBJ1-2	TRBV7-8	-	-	TGTGCCAGCAGCTCCTTAGGGGCCTCACTCCCTGGCTACACCTTC	CASSSLGASLPGYTF
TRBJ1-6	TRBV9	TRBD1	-	TGTGCCAGCAGCTCACGGGACAGGTCCTGGGATTCACCCCTCCACTTT	CASSSRDRSWDSPLHF
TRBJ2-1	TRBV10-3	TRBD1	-	TGTGCCATCAGTGGGGGGACAGGAGACAATGAGCAGTTCTTC	CAISGGTGDNEQFF
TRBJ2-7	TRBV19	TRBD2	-	TGTGCCAGTAGTATAGATGGGAGGGATACCTACGAGCAGTACTTC	CASSIDGRDTYEQYF